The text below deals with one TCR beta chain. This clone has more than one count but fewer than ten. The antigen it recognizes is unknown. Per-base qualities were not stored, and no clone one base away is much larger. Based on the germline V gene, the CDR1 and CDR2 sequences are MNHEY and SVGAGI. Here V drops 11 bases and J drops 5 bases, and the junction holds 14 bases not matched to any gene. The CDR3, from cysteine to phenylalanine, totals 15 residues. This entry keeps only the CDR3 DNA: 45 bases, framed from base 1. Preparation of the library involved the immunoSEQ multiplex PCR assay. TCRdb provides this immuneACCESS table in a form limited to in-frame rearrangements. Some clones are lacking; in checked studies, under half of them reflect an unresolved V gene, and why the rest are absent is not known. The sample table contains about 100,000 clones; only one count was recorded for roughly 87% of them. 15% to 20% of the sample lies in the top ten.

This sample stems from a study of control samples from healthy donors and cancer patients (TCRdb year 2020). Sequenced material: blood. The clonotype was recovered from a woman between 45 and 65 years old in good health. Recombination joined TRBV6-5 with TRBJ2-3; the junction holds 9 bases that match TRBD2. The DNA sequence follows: TGTGCCCCCCCCCGGCTAGCGGGGAATGGAGATACGCAGTATTTT. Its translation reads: CAPPRLAGNGDTQYF.